This TCR beta chain came from a study of T cell responses to AZD1222 COVID-19 vaccine. Study-level findings and limits: Regions 160-218 and 743-854 dominated among vaccine-associated CD4 TCRs spanning spike. A mostly white British donor set with more females was recruited, and clonal diversity was possibly underestimated. Spike-specific TCR breadth and depth went up after people got two AZD1222 doses. Among those given AZD1222, only 5 to 7 were seropositive at baseline.

Measured with immunoSEQ multiplex PCR; TCRdb has only the in-frame clones, and not every one. In the table there are about 90,000 clones, around 88% of which are singletons. The germline CDR1 and CDR2 sequences are MDHEN and SYDVKM. There are 16 residues in the CDR3. V trimming: 6 bases; J trimming: 3 bases; junction bases outside the gene matches: 12. Points on this clone: The antigen is undetermined.

The clonotype was recovered from an adult in good health. The sequences come from peripheral blood, collected on day 0 of MenACWY control vaccination. The V gene is TRBV28, the J gene TRBJ2-7; 9 bases match TRBD1. CDR3 sequence reads: CASRGSGTGFYYEQYF. The CDR3 DNA is TGTGCCAGCAGGGGGTCCGGGACAGGGTTTTACTACGAGCAGTACTTC.